The 4 T cell receptor beta chains in this list originate from one sample, sequenced in a study of T cells in localized non-small cell lung cancer. The data were produced by immunoSEQ multiplex PCR, yet TCRdb's version contains in-frame clones alone and is incomplete. The data contain over 50,000 clones, over 80% of them seen just once; the ten biggest clones take up about a sixth. This material consisted of peripheral blood mononuclear cells, taken before any cancer treatment. The receptor source for this set is a man aged 40 to 69 with stage III lung adenocarcinoma.

The chain links TRBV6-5 to TRBJ2-1, with D tentatively TRBD2 (6 bases). Looked up from germline, CDR1 is MNHEY and CDR2 is SVGAGI. Between the trimmed V and J ends, which lost 6 bases and 10 bases, there was a span of 10 bases. The CDR3 contains 11 residues. The CDR3 reads CASSLGGEQFF. The CDR3 DNA reads TGTGCCAGCAGCCTCGGAGGGGAGCAGTTCTTC.

The rearrangement uses TRBV5-1 and TRBJ2-5; 8 positions match TRBD1. From germline, CDR1 is SGHRS and CDR2 YFSETQ. Trimming took 4 bases from V and 1 from J; bases not matched to a gene: 3. CDR3 size: 14 residues. CDR3 bases: TGCGCCAGCAGCGCACAGGGGGGCCAAGAGACCCAGTACTTC. This gives the protein CASSAQGGQETQYF.

This clone was seen a single time. The chain combines TRBV7-2 with TRBJ2-7; 10 bases map to TRBD2. The V gene end was trimmed by 1 base and the J gene end by 3 bases; junction bases not matched to a gene: 12. Germline CDR1 reads SGHTA; CDR2 reads FQGNSA. The CDR3 contains 18 residues. The DNA for the CDR3 is TGTGCCAGCAGCTTAGTCCCGCTCGGAGCGGGGGGGGGCTACGAGCAGTACTTC. This gives the protein CASSLVPLGAGGGYEQYF.

This chain connects TRBV6-1 to TRBJ2-7; tentative D call: TRBD2 (6 bases). The V end was cut by 4 bases, the J end by 4 bases, with 14 bases between. Germline CDR1 MNHNS, CDR2 SASEGT. The CDR3 has 14 residues. CDR3 in DNA: TGTGCCAGCAGTGCTCGGACTACGGATTACGAGCAGTACTTC. Translating gives CASSARTTDYEQYF.